These 4 T cell receptor beta chains originate from one sample sequenced in a study of CD8+ T cells in alopecia areata. Extracted RNA was reverse transcribed, and the resulting cDNA served as sequencing template. The assay was immunoSEQ multiplex PCR, and TCRdb's table has in-frame clones only and misses some. The sample has 200,000 to 250,000 clones; more than 45% are singletons. Specified treatment: oral pan-JAK inhibitor, 5-10 mg twice daily. Specimen: CD4+ T cells sorted from blood, collected at week 4, from a patient treated with tofacitinib. These receptors all come from a human donor with alopecia areata.

This clone turned up a few times. Other DNA sequences from this sample encode an identical CDR3 as well. This chain joins TRBV29-1 and TRBJ1-1; D remains unclear. Germline V lookup: CDR1 SQVTM, CDR2 ANQGSEA. Trimming pared 1 base from V and 1 base from J, leaving 4 bases between. The CDR3 contains 12 residues. CDR3 DNA: TGCAGCGTTGAAGGAAAGAACACTGAAGCTTTCTTT. Encoded protein: CSVEGKNTEAFF.

This clone was detected only a few times. The chain is built from TRBV10-3 and TRBJ1-1; D remains unclear. CDR1 and CDR2 from the germline V gene are ENHRY and SYGVKD. Between the trimmed V and J ends, which lost 8 bases and 5 bases, there was a span of 12 bases. This CDR3 is 12 amino acids long. The CDR3 here is CAIQDPVTEAFF. Written as DNA, the CDR3 is TGTGCCATCCAAGACCCGGTTACTGAAGCTTTCTTT.

The chain joins TRBV7-2 to TRBJ2-5; no clear D gene. The V gene's germline CDR1 is SGHTA and CDR2 FQGNSA. V shed 8 bases and J shed 4 bases, with 23 bases lying between them. The CDR3 contains 16 residues. In DNA form, the CDR3 reads TGTGCCAGCCGTCCGAGTTCCCGTGCCGGTCGAGAGACCCAGTACTTC. Its translation: CASRPSSRAGRETQYF.

The chain employs TRBV5-6 and TRBJ2-5, with 7 nucleotides matching TRBD1. Germline trimming cut 4 bases from V and 6 bases from J; bases unmatched to any gene: 9. This CDR3 has 14 residues. Germline V gene lookup returns CDR1 SGHDT and CDR2 YYEEEE. The CDR3 coding sequence is TGTGCCAGCAGCCCAGGGACAGCGGACAAGACCCAGTACTTC. It is translated as CASSPGTADKTQYF.